The 20 T cell receptor beta chains below all came from one sample that was sequenced in a study of molecular identifiers for immune sequencing clone quantification. TCRdb processed the PCR reads anew with MiXCR; each CDR3 protein has one entry. The table records over 60,000 distinct CDR3 sequences, 15% to 20% of them present only once. Material: naive CD8+ T cells from blood, with Jurkat cell RNA spiked in. Noted subset: FACS-sorted CD8+CD4-CCR7+CD45RA+ naive T cells. Receptors originate from a human donor in good health. Some libraries in this study had Jurkat cell RNA spiked in.

This sequence joins TRBV2 and TRBJ2-6; D call uncertain. Looked up from germline, CDR1 is SNHLY and CDR2 is FYNNEI. Between the trimmed V and J ends, which lost 8 bases and 4 bases, there was a span of 15 bases. CDR3 length equals 15 residues. The CDR3 sequence is CASEPSPGGANVLTF. CDR3 in DNA: TGTGCCAGCGAACCCTCGCCGGGCGGGGCCAACGTCCTGACTTTC.

This clonotype was counted many times. One end of the junction fails to match germline, which may point to a read error. The V gene is TRBV7-7, the J gene TRBJ2-3; 11 bases map to TRBD2. The CDR3 extends over 16 amino acids. The V gene's germline CDR1 is SSHAT and CDR2 FNYEAQ (reference sequence). CDR3: CASSAELAGEGDTQYF. The DNA of the CDR3 is TGTGCTAGCAGCGCCGAACTAGCGGGGGAAGGAGATACGCAGTATTTT.

There are many counts of this clonotype. The chain is built from TRBV11-2 and TRBJ1-3, with 8 bases aligning to TRBD1. Germline CDR1 is SGHAT and CDR2 is FQNNGV. With 5 bases clipped from V and 4 bases from J, the junction kept 7 bases outside the gene matches. The CDR3 is made up of 15 amino acids. The DNA of the CDR3 is TGTGCCAGCAGCACCCAGGGGGCAATAGGAAACACCATATATTTT. It specifies CASSTQGAIGNTIYF.

This clonotype was picked up many times. CDR3 in DNA: TGTGCCATGGGACCACCGGGACAGGGTAGCACTGAAGCTTTCTTT. Translated, it gives CAMGPPGQGSTEAFF. The chain recombines TRBV2 with TRBJ1-1; 9 bases fit TRBD1. Germline CDR1 reads SNHLY; CDR2 reads FYNNEI. The CDR3 consists of 15 residues. With 10 bases clipped from V and 4 bases from J, the junction kept 13 bases outside the gene matches.

This chain connects TRBV5-3 to TRBJ2-5; D might be TRBD1 (5 bases). TRBV5-3 is marked as an open reading frame, function uncertain. The CDR3 contains 14 residues. V was clipped by 8 bases and J by 5 bases, with 19 bases between them. In nucleotides, the CDR3 is TGTGCCAGCAAACAACAGGACGTTAGGGAGACCCAGTACTTC. Translation: CASKQQDVRETQYF.

This chain links TRBV12-3 or TRBV12-4 with TRBJ2-7; no definite D call. This CDR3 spans 18 amino acids. V was shortened by 7 bases and J by 3 bases, with 28 bases between the two germline ends. CDR3 sequence reads: CASTAVDPDPLNYYEQYF. CDR3 bases: TGTGCCAGCACCGCAGTCGACCCCGACCCCCTTAATTACTACGAGCAGTACTTC.

This clonotype has ten or more counts. This chain links TRBV6-5 with TRBJ2-2; 7 nucleotides match TRBD2. The CDR3 runs 19 residues. CDR1 and CDR2 (germline): MNHEY, SVGAGI. V gave up 0 bases and J gave up 0 bases; unmatched junction bases: 10. The CDR3 bases are TGTGCCAGCAGTTACTCGTGGGCACTAGCGCAAACGAACACCGGGGAGCTGTTTTTT. Protein sequence: CASSYSWALAQTNTGELFF.

This clonotype was seen ten or more times. The V and J genes are TRBV29-1 and TRBJ2-7; 13 nucleotides agree with TRBD2. J was trimmed by 4 bases and V by 5 bases; bases with no gene match: 2. Germline V CDR1 and CDR2: SQVTM, ANQGSEA. The CDR3 length is 13 residues. CDR3 loop: CSVRTSGSYEQYF. The CDR3 nucleotides are TGCAGCGTTCGGACTAGCGGGAGTTACGAGCAGTACTTC.

As concerns this clonotype: A read error may explain this, as a much larger clone is one base away. This likely comes from a read error, as the CDR3 has no conserved phenylalanine or tryptophan at its end. The chain employs TRBV28 and TRBJ1-2; a possible D gene is TRBD1 (5 bases). This CDR3 has 16 amino acids. Germline CDR1 is MDHEN and CDR2 is SYDVKM. V dropped 1 base and J dropped 3 bases, with 15 bases sitting between them. This CDR3 reads CASSLSIQDAHYGYTL. The DNA for the CDR3 is TGTGCCAGCAGTTTATCTATACAGGACGCACACTATGGCTACACCCTC.

This clonotype has a handful of counts. The rearrangement links TRBV12-3 or TRBV12-4 to TRBJ1-6; a weak D match, TRBD1 (5 bases). V was pared by 8 bases and J by 9 bases, with 14 bases between. This CDR3 region has 13 residues. The CDR3 region has the DNA TGTGCCAGCTCCCTCGGGGGAGTTTCACCCCTCCACTTT. Amino acids: CASSLGGVSPLHF.

Many counts were recorded for this clonotype. The chain links TRBV27 to TRBJ2-5; 7 bases fit TRBD1. From germline, CDR1 is MNHEY and CDR2 SMNVEV (reference sequence). The CDR3 runs 16 residues. After removal of 6 bases from V and 5 bases from J, the junction contained 15 bases not matched to a gene. CDR3 sequence reads: CASSPGTVQGLETQYF. The CDR3 nucleotides read TGTGCCAGCAGCCCTGGGACAGTTCAGGGTTTGGAGACCCAGTACTTC.

V is TRBV6-5 and J is TRBJ1-1; D is ambiguous. V lost 2 bases and J 1 base, leaving 8 bases between the germline ends. Per the germline V gene, CDR1 is MNHEY and CDR2 is SVGAGI. The CDR3 runs to 14 residues. The CDR3, as DNA: TGTGCCAGCAGTTACGTGGCGGAGAACACTGAAGCTTTCTTT. It codes for CASSYVAENTEAFF.

The table lists this clonotype with many counts. The chain has TRBV20-1 and TRBJ1-2; 7 nucleotides align to TRBD1. The CDR3 consists of 13 residues. CDR1 and CDR2 (germline): DFQATT, SNEGSKA (reference sequence). V shed 0 bases and J 8 bases; nucleotides not matched to a gene: 6. The DNA of the CDR3 is TGCAGTGCTAGAGATTACGGGACAGTCGGCTACACCTTC. Translation gives CSARDYGTVGYTF.

This clonotype was detected ten times or more. V gene TRBV27 combines with J gene TRBJ2-7; the match to TRBD2 covers 9 bases. Trimming cost V 5 bases and J 4 bases; bases outside gene matches: 12. Germline values: CDR1 MNHEY, CDR2 SMNVEV (reference sequence). The CDR3 extends over 16 amino acids. CDR3 loop: CASSPTWSGRPYEQYF. CDR3 coding DNA: TGTGCCAGCAGTCCGACGTGGAGCGGGAGGCCGTACGAGCAGTACTTC.

This clonotype was seen a handful of times. The chain links TRBV7-9 to TRBJ2-1, with unresolved D. The length of the CDR3 is 12 residues. Germline V gene sequence: CDR1 SEHNR, CDR2 FQNEAQ (reference sequence). The V and J ends lost 5 bases and 6 bases respectively, with 8 bases between them. The CDR3 coding sequence is TGTGCCAGCAGCCCACAATCCAATGAGCAGTTCTTC. This gives the protein CASSPQSNEQFF.

This chain joins TRBV11-2 and TRBJ1-2; D not resolved. This CDR3 is 13 amino acids long. Germline CDR1 SGHAT, CDR2 FQNNGV. With 2 bases removed from V and 4 bases from J, the gap between germline ends came to 8 bases. CDR3 coding DNA: TGTGCCAGCAGCTTAAGCCCGGGCTATGGCTACACCTTC. It specifies CASSLSPGYGYTF.

This clonotype occurred many times. The chain has TRBV9 and TRBJ2-2; the D is unclear. V lost 4 bases and J 0 bases, leaving 4 bases between the germline ends. Germline CDR1 SGDLS, CDR2 YYNGEE. There are 13 residues in the CDR3. The CDR3 DNA follows: TGTGCCAGCAGCCCGACGAACACCGGGGAGCTGTTTTTT. This translates into CASSPTNTGELFF.

The chain uses TRBV4-1 and TRBJ2-1; D call uncertain. Trimming took off 3 bases at V and 3 bases at J, with 3 bases between the two ends. Looked up from germline, CDR1 is MGHRA and CDR2 is YSYEKL. The CDR3 has 12 residues. This CDR3 reads CASSHGYNEQFF. CDR3 DNA: TGCGCCAGCAGCCACGGCTACAATGAGCAGTTCTTC.

This clonotype was observed at least ten times. The chain carries TRBV27 and TRBJ2-7; D possibly corresponds to TRBD1 (5 bases). V was clipped by 5 bases and J by 3 bases, with 14 bases between them. The CDR3 has 14 amino acids. Germline V gene lookup returns CDR1 MNHEY and CDR2 SMNVEV (reference sequence). The CDR3 spells CASSDTTEVYEQYF. The CDR3, as DNA: TGTGCCAGCAGTGACACGACAGAGGTCTACGAGCAGTACTTC.

This clonotype was seen at least ten times. The V call is TRBV7-9, the J call TRBJ1-2; D might be TRBD1 (6 bases). The CDR3 sequence is 14 residues long. The V end was cut by 1 base, the J end by 1 base, with 7 bases between. The germline CDR1 and CDR2 sequences are SEHNR and FQNEAQ (reference sequence). In DNA, the CDR3 is TGTGCCAGCAGCTTAGTGGACAGTAACTATGGCTACACCTTC. Its protein product is CASSLVDSNYGYTF.